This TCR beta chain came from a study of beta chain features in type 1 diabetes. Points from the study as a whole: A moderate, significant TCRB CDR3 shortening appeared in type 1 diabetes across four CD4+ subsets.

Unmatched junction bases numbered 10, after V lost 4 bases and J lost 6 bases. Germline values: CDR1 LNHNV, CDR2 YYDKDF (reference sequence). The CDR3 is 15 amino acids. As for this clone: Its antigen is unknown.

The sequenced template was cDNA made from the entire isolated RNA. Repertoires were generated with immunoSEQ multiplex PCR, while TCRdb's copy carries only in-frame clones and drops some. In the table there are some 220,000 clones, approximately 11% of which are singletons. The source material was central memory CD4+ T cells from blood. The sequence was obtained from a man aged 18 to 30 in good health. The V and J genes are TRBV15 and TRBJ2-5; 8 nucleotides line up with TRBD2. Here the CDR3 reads CATSTGGEGRKTQYF. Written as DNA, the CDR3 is TGTGCCACCAGCACCGGGGGGGAGGGCCGGAAGACCCAGTACTTC.